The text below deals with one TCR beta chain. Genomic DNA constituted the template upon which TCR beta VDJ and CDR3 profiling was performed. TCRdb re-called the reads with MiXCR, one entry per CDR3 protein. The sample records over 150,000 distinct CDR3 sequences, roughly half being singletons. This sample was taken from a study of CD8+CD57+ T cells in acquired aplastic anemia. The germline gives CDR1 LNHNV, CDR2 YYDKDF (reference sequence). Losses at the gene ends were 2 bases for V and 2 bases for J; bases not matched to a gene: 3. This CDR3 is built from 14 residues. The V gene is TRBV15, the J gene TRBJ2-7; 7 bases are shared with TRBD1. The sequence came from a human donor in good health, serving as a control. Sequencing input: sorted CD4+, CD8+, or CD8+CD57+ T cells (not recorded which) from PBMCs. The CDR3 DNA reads TGTGCCACCAGCAGACCGCAGGGGGCCTACGAGCAGTACTTC. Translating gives CATSRPQGAYEQYF.